Listed below are T cell receptor beta chains from one sample, sequenced in a study of T-cell memory formation after mild COVID-19. TCRdb passed the 5' RACE reads through MiXCR, listing each CDR3 protein once. The sample records some 490,000 distinct CDR3 sequences, roughly 18% being singletons. Material: PBMCs or a T cell subset sorted from them (not recorded which). These receptors originate from an adult woman who had mild COVID-19 (a few samples of this study predate the infection). Cell type and time point are not known. Both conserved end residues are part of each CDR3. The order of the fields is CDR3 DNA, CDR3 protein, V gene, D gene, J gene, clone size, CDR3 length. The D gene is left open where the match is weak. Clone size appears in some rows only: once, few, many, or a class for an expanded clone.

cdr3_nt: TGTGCCAGCAGTGCCCTAGCGGGGGCCTTGACCCAGTACTTC
cdr3_aa: CASSALAGALTQYF
v_call: TRBV6-5
d_call: TRBD2
j_call: TRBJ2-5
clone_size: NA
cdr3_length: 14

cdr3_nt: TGTGCCAGCAGTTACCCTAAGGTCAGAGGAGAGACCCAGTACTTC
cdr3_aa: CASSYPKVRGETQYF
v_call: TRBV6-2/TRBV6-3
d_call: NA
j_call: TRBJ2-5
clone_size: NA
cdr3_length: 15

cdr3_nt: TGTGCCAGCAAAGGGACAGAAAGTATTGGTGGCTACACCTTC
cdr3_aa: CASKGTESIGGYTF
v_call: TRBV12-3/TRBV12-4
d_call: TRBD1
j_call: TRBJ1-2
clone_size: NA
cdr3_length: 14

cdr3_nt: TGCAGTGCTAGTTTAGGGGTTAATGAAAAACTGTTTTTT
cdr3_aa: CSASLGVNEKLFF
v_call: TRBV20-1
d_call: NA
j_call: TRBJ1-4
clone_size: few
cdr3_length: 13

cdr3_nt: TGTGCCAGCAGCTATATACTAGCGGGGCCTCGCGATGAGCAGTTCTTC
cdr3_aa: CASSYILAGPRDEQFF
v_call: TRBV11-2
d_call: TRBD2
j_call: TRBJ2-1
clone_size: once
cdr3_length: 16

cdr3_nt: TGTGCCAGCAGCTATGGGACAGGGCGAGGCTACACCTTC
cdr3_aa: CASSYGTGRGYTF
v_call: TRBV5-6
d_call: TRBD1
j_call: TRBJ1-2
clone_size: NA
cdr3_length: 13

cdr3_nt: TGCAGCGTTATCGAGCGGGGGTCCTACAATGAGCAGTTCTTC
cdr3_aa: CSVIERGSYNEQFF
v_call: TRBV29-1
d_call: TRBD2
j_call: TRBJ2-1
clone_size: NA
cdr3_length: 14

cdr3_nt: TGCGCCAGCAGCCCGGCCGGGACAGGGTACAATGAGCAGTTCTTC
cdr3_aa: CASSPAGTGYNEQFF
v_call: TRBV5-1
d_call: TRBD1
j_call: TRBJ2-1
clone_size: NA
cdr3_length: 15

cdr3_nt: TGCAGTGCTGCCTCCTCACTCGCTGGAAACACCATATATTTT
cdr3_aa: CSAASSLAGNTIYF
v_call: TRBV20-1
d_call: NA
j_call: TRBJ1-3
clone_size: few
cdr3_length: 14

cdr3_nt: TGCGCCAGCAGCGCGGGACAGGGGCTGAATCAGCCCCAGCAATTT
cdr3_aa: CASSAGQGLNQPQQF
v_call: TRBV5-1
d_call: TRBD1
j_call: TRBJ1-5
clone_size: few
cdr3_length: 15

cdr3_nt: TGTGCCAGCTCACCAGTCAAGCTTTCCACAGATACGCAGTATTTT
cdr3_aa: CASSPVKLSTDTQYF
v_call: TRBV18
d_call: NA
j_call: TRBJ2-3
clone_size: NA
cdr3_length: 15

cdr3_nt: TGTGCCAGCAGCCATGACAACTCTGGAAACACCATATATTTT
cdr3_aa: CASSHDNSGNTIYF
v_call: TRBV9
d_call: NA
j_call: TRBJ1-3
clone_size: NA
cdr3_length: 14

cdr3_nt: TGTGCCACCAGCAGTGGCAGGGCGGGCCAGCCCCAGCATTTT
cdr3_aa: CATSSGRAGQPQHF
v_call: TRBV15
d_call: NA
j_call: TRBJ1-5
clone_size: NA
cdr3_length: 14

cdr3_nt: TGTGCCAGCAGCTTAGATGGCCCAGCGCTCCCGGAGGAGACCCAGTACTTC
cdr3_aa: CASSLDGPALPEETQYF
v_call: TRBV11-3
d_call: NA
j_call: TRBJ2-5
clone_size: few
cdr3_length: 17

cdr3_nt: TGTGCCAGCAGTGAAGGACTTTCGCTACTCGGAAACACCATATATTTT
cdr3_aa: CASSEGLSLLGNTIYF
v_call: TRBV25-1
d_call: NA
j_call: TRBJ1-3
clone_size: NA
cdr3_length: 16

cdr3_nt: TGTGCCAGCAGTTTATCGAGGAGCGCCTCCTACGAGCAGTACTTC
cdr3_aa: CASSLSRSASYEQYF
v_call: TRBV27
d_call: NA
j_call: TRBJ2-7
clone_size: few
cdr3_length: 15

cdr3_nt: TGTGCCAGCAGCTTGGCCTACTCGGCAGGGGTAATCCACACTGAAGCTTTCTTT
cdr3_aa: CASSLAYSAGVIHTEAFF
v_call: TRBV5-5
d_call: NA
j_call: TRBJ1-1
clone_size: NA
cdr3_length: 18

cdr3_nt: TGTGCCAGCAGTTACTCGTCCAGTAACGAGCAGTACTTC
cdr3_aa: CASSYSSSNEQYF
v_call: TRBV6-5
d_call: NA
j_call: TRBJ2-7
clone_size: few
cdr3_length: 13

cdr3_nt: TGTGCCAGCAGCCGCCTCGGACTAGCGACGAACTCCTACGAGCAGTACTTC
cdr3_aa: CASSRLGLATNSYEQYF
v_call: TRBV4-2
d_call: TRBD2
j_call: TRBJ2-7
clone_size: NA
cdr3_length: 17

cdr3_nt: TGTGCCAGCAGCTTGAATCTGTTGAACACTGAAGCTTTCTTT
cdr3_aa: CASSLNLLNTEAFF
v_call: TRBV5-6
d_call: NA
j_call: TRBJ1-1
clone_size: few
cdr3_length: 14

cdr3_nt: TGTGCCAGCAGCTCTTGGACAGGGGGGAGGGGGGAGCAGTACTTC
cdr3_aa: CASSSWTGGRGEQYF
v_call: TRBV3-1
d_call: TRBD1
j_call: TRBJ2-7
clone_size: NA
cdr3_length: 15

cdr3_nt: TGTGCCAGCAGCCCTGGGGGGCACAAGCGAGACTTC
cdr3_aa: CASSPGGHKRDF
v_call: TRBV12-3/TRBV12-4
d_call: NA
j_call: TRBJ2-4
clone_size: once
cdr3_length: 12

cdr3_nt: TGTGCCAGCAGTCGTCCCGGGACAGGTACAGATACGCAGTATTTT
cdr3_aa: CASSRPGTGTDTQYF
v_call: TRBV12-3/TRBV12-4
d_call: TRBD1
j_call: TRBJ2-3
clone_size: few
cdr3_length: 15

cdr3_nt: TGTGCCAGCAGCGAGGGGACGGGGCCGGGTTACGAGCAGTACTTC
cdr3_aa: CASSEGTGPGYEQYF
v_call: TRBV4-2
d_call: NA
j_call: TRBJ2-7
clone_size: few
cdr3_length: 15

cdr3_nt: TGCGCCAGCAGCTATACAGGGGGCGGCTATGGCTACACCTTC
cdr3_aa: CASSYTGGGYGYTF
v_call: TRBV5-1
d_call: TRBD1
j_call: TRBJ1-2
clone_size: NA
cdr3_length: 14

cdr3_nt: TGTGCCAGCAGCCCGACAAGCGCCTACGAGCAGTACTTC
cdr3_aa: CASSPTSAYEQYF
v_call: TRBV9
d_call: NA
j_call: TRBJ2-7
clone_size: NA
cdr3_length: 13

cdr3_nt: TGTGCCAGCAGCTTCCATTTCGGCTGGGGCGGGCTTACTGACAGGCAGTTCTTC
cdr3_aa: CASSFHFGWGGLTDRQFF
v_call: TRBV7-2
d_call: NA
j_call: TRBJ2-1
clone_size: few
cdr3_length: 18

cdr3_nt: TGTGCCAGCAGCGAGACCCAGGGGCTCACCGGGGAGCTGTTTTTT
cdr3_aa: CASSETQGLTGELFF
v_call: TRBV7-2
d_call: NA
j_call: TRBJ2-2
clone_size: few
cdr3_length: 15

cdr3_nt: TGTGCCACCAGCAGAGATGGCCGACAGGGCCGCACAGATACGCAGTATTTT
cdr3_aa: CATSRDGRQGRTDTQYF
v_call: TRBV15
d_call: TRBD1
j_call: TRBJ2-3
clone_size: few
cdr3_length: 17

cdr3_nt: TGTGCCAGCAGTCCCCCCGGCGGGGGGGGGCAGACCCAGTACTTC
cdr3_aa: CASSPPGGGGQTQYF
v_call: TRBV6-5
d_call: TRBD2
j_call: TRBJ2-5
clone_size: few
cdr3_length: 15

cdr3_nt: TGCGCCAGCAGCTTCGGACGGGGGGCCTCCTACGAGCAGTACTTC
cdr3_aa: CASSFGRGASYEQYF
v_call: TRBV5-1
d_call: NA
j_call: TRBJ2-7
clone_size: few
cdr3_length: 15

cdr3_nt: TGTGCCAGCAGCCGAGGCCGTTTAGCGACCGCGTCGGGGCAGTATTTT
cdr3_aa: CASSRGRLATASGQYF
v_call: TRBV3-1
d_call: NA
j_call: TRBJ2-3
clone_size: NA
cdr3_length: 16

cdr3_nt: TGTGCCAGCTCACTGGTGGGAGCCCCCTACGAGCAGTACTTC
cdr3_aa: CASSLVGAPYEQYF
v_call: TRBV18
d_call: NA
j_call: TRBJ2-7
clone_size: few
cdr3_length: 14

cdr3_nt: TGTGCCACCAGCACCGGGACAGAGAACACCGGGGAGCTGTTTTTT
cdr3_aa: CATSTGTENTGELFF
v_call: TRBV24-1
d_call: TRBD1
j_call: TRBJ2-2
clone_size: few
cdr3_length: 15

cdr3_nt: TGTGCCAGCAGCGCATGGAACACTGAAGCTTTCTTT
cdr3_aa: CASSAWNTEAFF
v_call: TRBV7-6
d_call: NA
j_call: TRBJ1-1
clone_size: NA
cdr3_length: 12

cdr3_nt: TGCGCCAGCAGCTGGACAGGGGACCCGGTTCAGCCCCAGCATTTT
cdr3_aa: CASSWTGDPVQPQHF
v_call: TRBV5-1
d_call: TRBD1
j_call: TRBJ1-5
clone_size: NA
cdr3_length: 15

cdr3_nt: TGTGCCACCTCGGGGGGGGGGGCCCAAGAGACCCAGTACTTC
cdr3_aa: CATSGGGAQETQYF
v_call: TRBV6-2/TRBV6-3
d_call: TRBD2
j_call: TRBJ2-5
clone_size: NA
cdr3_length: 14

cdr3_nt: TGTGCCAGCAGCCAAGGAGCGGGGGGCAATGAGCAGTTCTTC
cdr3_aa: CASSQGAGGNEQFF
v_call: TRBV3-1
d_call: TRBD2
j_call: TRBJ2-1
clone_size: once
cdr3_length: 14

cdr3_nt: TGCGCCAGCAGCTTGGCCTACAGGGGAGGGGAGGAGACCCAGTACTTC
cdr3_aa: CASSLAYRGGEETQYF
v_call: TRBV5-1
d_call: NA
j_call: TRBJ2-5
clone_size: few
cdr3_length: 16

cdr3_nt: TGTGCCAGCAGCCACCAGGGGGTGAACACTGAAGCTTTCTTT
cdr3_aa: CASSHQGVNTEAFF
v_call: TRBV3-1
d_call: TRBD1
j_call: TRBJ1-1
clone_size: few
cdr3_length: 14

cdr3_nt: TGCAGCGTTCATACCTTCTACGAGCAGTACTTC
cdr3_aa: CSVHTFYEQYF
v_call: TRBV29-1
d_call: NA
j_call: TRBJ2-7
clone_size: few
cdr3_length: 11

cdr3_nt: TGTGCCAGCAGGAAGGGACAGGGATTTGAAAAACTGTTTTTT
cdr3_aa: CASRKGQGFEKLFF
v_call: TRBV2
d_call: TRBD1
j_call: TRBJ1-4
clone_size: NA
cdr3_length: 14

cdr3_nt: TGTGCCAGCAGTGTGCAGAATCAGCCCCAGCATTTT
cdr3_aa: CASSVQNQPQHF
v_call: TRBV2
d_call: NA
j_call: TRBJ1-5
clone_size: few
cdr3_length: 12

cdr3_nt: TGTGCCAGTAGTATCTCTCAGGGGGCAGTCTACAATGAGCAGTTCTTC
cdr3_aa: CASSISQGAVYNEQFF
v_call: TRBV19
d_call: TRBD1
j_call: TRBJ2-1
clone_size: NA
cdr3_length: 16

cdr3_nt: TGTGCCAGCGAGGGGGCGGGTAACACTGAAGCTTTCTTT
cdr3_aa: CASEGAGNTEAFF
v_call: TRBV7-9
d_call: TRBD1
j_call: TRBJ1-1
clone_size: few
cdr3_length: 13

cdr3_nt: TGTGCCAGCAGCTCCGAACAGGGGGCCTACACCTTC
cdr3_aa: CASSSEQGAYTF
v_call: TRBV7-2
d_call: TRBD1
j_call: TRBJ1-2
clone_size: few
cdr3_length: 12

cdr3_nt: TGCAGTGCTAGGGGACTAGCGGGAGGGCCGAGGTCCTACAATGAGCAGTTCTTC
cdr3_aa: CSARGLAGGPRSYNEQFF
v_call: TRBV20-1
d_call: TRBD2
j_call: TRBJ2-1
clone_size: few
cdr3_length: 18

cdr3_nt: TGCGCCAGCAGCTTCCGGGGGTTTGACACTGAAGCTTTCTTT
cdr3_aa: CASSFRGFDTEAFF
v_call: TRBV5-1
d_call: NA
j_call: TRBJ1-1
clone_size: few
cdr3_length: 14

cdr3_nt: TGTGCCAGCAGCTTAGGACCGGGGAATGAGCAGTTCTTC
cdr3_aa: CASSLGPGNEQFF
v_call: TRBV7-9
d_call: NA
j_call: TRBJ2-1
clone_size: NA
cdr3_length: 13

cdr3_nt: TGCGCCAGCAGCTTAGTTGGGTTCACTAACACTGAAGCTTTCTTT
cdr3_aa: CASSLVGFTNTEAFF
v_call: TRBV5-1
d_call: NA
j_call: TRBJ1-1
clone_size: many
cdr3_length: 15

cdr3_nt: TGTGCCAGCAGCTCGGGGGGCAGTATGAACACTGAAGCTTTCTTT
cdr3_aa: CASSSGGSMNTEAFF
v_call: TRBV11-3
d_call: NA
j_call: TRBJ1-1
clone_size: few
cdr3_length: 15

cdr3_nt: TGTGCCAGCAGCGAAACCCCCACAGATACGCAGTATTTT
cdr3_aa: CASSETPTDTQYF
v_call: TRBV21-1
d_call: NA
j_call: TRBJ2-3
clone_size: few
cdr3_length: 13

cdr3_nt: TGCAGCGTTGAGACAGGGGACTATGGCTACACCTTC
cdr3_aa: CSVETGDYGYTF
v_call: TRBV29-1
d_call: TRBD1
j_call: TRBJ1-2
clone_size: NA
cdr3_length: 12

cdr3_nt: TGCAGTGCTACGGGTGGGTCGGGCCTACCCTACAATGAGCAGTTCTTC
cdr3_aa: CSATGGSGLPYNEQFF
v_call: TRBV20-1
d_call: NA
j_call: TRBJ2-1
clone_size: NA
cdr3_length: 16

cdr3_nt: TGTGCCAGCAGCGGAGGGGGGGTGAACACTGAAGCTTTCTTT
cdr3_aa: CASSGGGVNTEAFF
v_call: TRBV9
d_call: NA
j_call: TRBJ1-1
clone_size: NA
cdr3_length: 14

cdr3_nt: TGTGCCAGCACCCCGGGGGAGTTTAATGGCTACACCTTC
cdr3_aa: CASTPGEFNGYTF
v_call: TRBV12-3/TRBV12-4
d_call: NA
j_call: TRBJ1-2
clone_size: few
cdr3_length: 13

cdr3_nt: TGTGCCAGCAGCTTAGCCGAGGGGAGGGGGCGGCCCCAGCATTTT
cdr3_aa: CASSLAEGRGRPQHF
v_call: TRBV7-6
d_call: TRBD1
j_call: TRBJ1-5
clone_size: NA
cdr3_length: 15